This T cell receptor (beta chain) emerged from a study of cytomegalovirus exposure and HLA in healthy donors. V lost 4 bases and J lost 8; bases outside the gene matches: 4. The CDR3 is made up of 15 amino acids. The germline gives CDR1 SGHVS, CDR2 FQNEAQ. PCR primers comprised 60 Vbeta and 13 Jbeta primers. Assay: immunoSEQ multiplex PCR; the TCRdb copy retains only in-frame clones and omits some. The sample contains around 190,000 clones, 60% to 80% of which appear only once. The chain uses TRBV7-8 and TRBJ2-1; TRBD2 agrees at 14 bases. The sample comprised PBMCs. This clonotype was obtained from a woman between 18 and 29 years old in good health and CMV-seronegative. CDR3 nucleotide sequence: TGTGCCAGCAGCTCCGGGACTAGCGGGAGCGATGAGCAGTTCTTC. This sequence encodes CASSSGTSGSDEQFF.